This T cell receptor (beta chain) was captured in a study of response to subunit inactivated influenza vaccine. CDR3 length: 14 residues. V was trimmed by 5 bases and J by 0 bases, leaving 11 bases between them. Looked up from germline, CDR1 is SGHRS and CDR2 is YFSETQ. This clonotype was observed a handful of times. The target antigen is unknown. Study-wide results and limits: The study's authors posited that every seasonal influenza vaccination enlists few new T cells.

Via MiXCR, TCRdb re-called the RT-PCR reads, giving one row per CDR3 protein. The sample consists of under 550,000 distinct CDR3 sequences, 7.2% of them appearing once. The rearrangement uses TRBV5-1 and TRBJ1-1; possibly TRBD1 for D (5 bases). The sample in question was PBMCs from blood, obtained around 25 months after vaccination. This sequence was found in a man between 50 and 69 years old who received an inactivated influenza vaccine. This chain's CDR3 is CASRWGEMNTEAFF. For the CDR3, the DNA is TGCGCCAGCAGGTGGGGGGAGATGAACACTGAAGCTTTCTTT. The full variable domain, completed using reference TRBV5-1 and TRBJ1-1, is KAGVTQTPRYLIKTRGQQVTLSCSPISGHRSVSWYQQTPGQGLQFLFEYFSETQRNKGNFPGRFSGRQFSNSRSEMNVSTLELGDSALYLCASRWGEMNTEAFFGQGTRLTVV.